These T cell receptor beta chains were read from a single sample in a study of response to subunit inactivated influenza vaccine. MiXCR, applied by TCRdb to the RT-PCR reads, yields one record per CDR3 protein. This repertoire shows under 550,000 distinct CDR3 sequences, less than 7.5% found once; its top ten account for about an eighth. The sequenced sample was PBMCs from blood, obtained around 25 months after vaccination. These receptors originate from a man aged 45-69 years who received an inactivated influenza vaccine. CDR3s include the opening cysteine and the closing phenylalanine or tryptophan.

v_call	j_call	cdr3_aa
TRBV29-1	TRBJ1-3	CSAGGRGSGNTIYF
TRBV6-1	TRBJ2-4	CASTAGTNIQYF
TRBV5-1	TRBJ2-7	CASSREDYEQYF
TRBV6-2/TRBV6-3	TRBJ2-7	CGSTNPTGSYEQYF
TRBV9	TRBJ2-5	CASSGPLDRGETQYF
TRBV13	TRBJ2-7	CASSFQGTDNSYEQYF
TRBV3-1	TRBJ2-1	CASSQDPPSGRTSSYNEQFF
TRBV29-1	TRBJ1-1	CSVLPQGDTEAFF
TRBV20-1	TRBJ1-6	CSAFMGLYNSPLHF
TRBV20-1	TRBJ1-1	CSAREVGNTEAFF
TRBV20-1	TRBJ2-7	CSASLRTLYEQYF
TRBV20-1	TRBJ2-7	CSAGKDRGYEQYF
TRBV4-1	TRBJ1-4	CASSRATNEKLFF
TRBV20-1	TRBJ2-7	CSATWLQRGYEQYF
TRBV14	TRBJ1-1	CASSQVPGQGPDTEAFF
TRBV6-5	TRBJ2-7	CASSYSLGRTYEQYF
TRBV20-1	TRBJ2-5	CSGLGPFKETQYF
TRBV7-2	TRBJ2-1	CATSLGPPPWNEQFF
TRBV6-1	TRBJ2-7	CASTKIGQTYEQYF
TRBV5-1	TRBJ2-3	CASSFSGGATNTQYF
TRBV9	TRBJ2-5	CASSWGGQQETQYF
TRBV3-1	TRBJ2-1	CASSQASSYNEQFF
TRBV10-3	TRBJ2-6	CAISGAGQGGMVSGANVLTF
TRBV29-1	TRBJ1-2	CSVQQYNGYTF
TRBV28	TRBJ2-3	CASSFRAGADTQYF
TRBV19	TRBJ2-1	CASGGPFDEQFF
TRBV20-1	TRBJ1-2	CTPTFKGGYTF
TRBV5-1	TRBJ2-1	CASSWGFGYNEQFF
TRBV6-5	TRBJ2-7	CASSFDRDYEQYF
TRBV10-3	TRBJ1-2	CASTGQDNYGYTF
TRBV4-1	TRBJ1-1	CASSQSLAGVGTEAFF
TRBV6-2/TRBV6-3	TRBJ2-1	CASSLPLTQRFHNEQFF
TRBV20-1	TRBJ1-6	CSARSPREGMDNSPLHF
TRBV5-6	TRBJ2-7	CASSYSPGTGVVQYF
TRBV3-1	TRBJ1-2	CASSPLVGATGSKDGYTF
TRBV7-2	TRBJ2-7	CASSLVPGPGSQQYF
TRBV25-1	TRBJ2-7	CASSGFSINRGKTYEQYF
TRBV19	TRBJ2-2	CASSPGTSGQGGELFF
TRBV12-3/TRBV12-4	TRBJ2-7	CASRRTGTGAHEQYF
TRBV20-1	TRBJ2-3	CSATPRGREIDTQYF
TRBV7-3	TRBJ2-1	CASSLIATSGNNEQFF
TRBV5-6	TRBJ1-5	CASSFRALNQPQHF
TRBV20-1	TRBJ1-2	CSAKGQTNYGYTF
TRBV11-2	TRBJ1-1	CASSLDRSTTEAFF
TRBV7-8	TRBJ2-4	CASTASEKTKNIQYF
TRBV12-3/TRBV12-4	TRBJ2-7	CASSPSGRGDYEQYF
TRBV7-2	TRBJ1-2	CASRQTDPYGYTF
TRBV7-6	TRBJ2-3	CASSLAPPDTQYF
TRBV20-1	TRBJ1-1	CSARGSPNTEAFF
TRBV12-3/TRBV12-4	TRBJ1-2	CASSLLPGYGYTF
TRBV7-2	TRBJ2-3	CASSLAASGGHNTQYF
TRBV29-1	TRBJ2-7	CSGFISEEQYF
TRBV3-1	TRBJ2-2	CASSPTGTTGELFF